The next 11 T cell receptor beta chains were all read from a single sample in a study of T cells in Graves' hyperthyroidism and ophthalmopathy. From RNA transcripts, TCR beta CDR3 regions were amplified. Primed by the HTBI set, a first-round RT-PCR was run on the TCR CDR3. TCRdb ran MiXCR on the multiplex PCR reads and lists one entry per CDR3 protein. The sample comprises 450,000 to 600,000 distinct CDR3 sequences, about 20% of which are singletons, and 45% to 50% rests with the top ten. The sequencing sample was made of blood. These receptors were collected from a man aged 35 to 55 with Graves' ophthalmopathy.

This clonotype was observed many times. This chain connects TRBV11-2 to TRBJ2-5; D is uncertain. The V gene lost 2 bases and the J gene lost 4 bases, with 17 bases spanning the gap. Germline V gene data show CDR1 as SGHAT and CDR2 as FQNNGV. This CDR3 contains 16 residues. CDR3 bases: TGTGCCAGCAGCTTACAGCCCCCTGGGGTAGGAGAGACCCAGTACTTC. It encodes CASSLQPPGVGETQYF. The full variable domain, in which reference TRBV11-2 and TRBJ2-5 provide the parts outside the CDR3, is EAGVAQSPRYKIIEKRQSVAFWCNPISGHATLYWYQQILGQGPKLLIQFQNNGVVDDSQLPKDRFSAERLKGVDSTLKIQPAKLEDSAVYLCASSLQPPGVGETQYFGPGTRLLVL.

This clonotype has only a few counts. This rearrangement joins TRBV6-1 to TRBJ1-3; D is unresolved. This CDR3 region has 11 residues. Germline CDR1 MNHNS, CDR2 SASEGT. The ends were cut back, 8 bases at V and 2 bases at J, with 4 bases in the middle. This chain's CDR3 is CASRAGNTIYF. The DNA of the CDR3 is TGTGCCAGCCGGGCTGGAAACACCATATATTTT.

This clonotype came up many times. The rearrangement joins TRBV28 to TRBJ2-7; D unclear. Germline V gives CDR1 MDHEN, CDR2 SYDVKM. This CDR3 spans 15 amino acids. V gave up 2 bases and J gave up 4 bases, with 15 bases separating them. CDR3 sequence: CASSLVAAEPYEQYF. The CDR3 nucleotides are TGTGCCAGCAGTTTAGTGGCGGCAGAACCTTACGAGCAGTACTTC. Drawing the rest from reference TRBV28 and TRBJ2-7, the complete variable domain is DVKVTQSSRYLVKRTGEKVFLECVQDMDHENMFWYRQDPGLGLRLIYFSYDVKMKEKGDIPEGYSVSREKKERFSLILESASTNQTSMYLCASSLVAAEPYEQYFGPGTRLTVT.

This clonotype was counted many times. The J gene is TRBJ2-3, the V gene TRBV7-2, with a tentative D call TRBD2 (7 bases). V dropped 2 bases and J dropped 4 bases, with 13 bases sitting between them. Looked up from germline, CDR1 is SGHTA and CDR2 is FQGNSA. This CDR3 is 15 amino acids long. DNA for the CDR3: TGTGCCAGCAGCTTAATAGGGCGGGGGCCAGATACGCAGTATTTT. Its protein product is CASSLIGRGPDTQYF.

This clonotype was picked up many times. The V and J genes are TRBV3-1 and TRBJ2-3; TRBD2 aligns across 8 bases. Per the germline V gene, CDR1 is LGHDT and CDR2 is YNNKEL (reference sequence). This CDR3 has 16 amino acids. V was clipped by 0 bases and J by 5 bases; unmatched bases: 7. As DNA, the CDR3 is TGTGCCAGCAGCCAAGATCGGCTAGCGGGCATAGATACGCAGTATTTT. It encodes CASSQDRLAGIDTQYF.

The gene calls are TRBV30 and TRBJ1-2; 8 bases line up with TRBD1. CDR1 and CDR2 from the germline V gene are GTSNPN and SVGIG (reference sequence). V trimming: 5 bases; J trimming: 6 bases; junction bases outside the gene matches: 8. The CDR3 extends over 13 amino acids. This CDR3 reads CAWSQTGADGYTF. The DNA of the CDR3 is TGTGCCTGGTCCCAGACAGGGGCCGATGGCTACACCTTC.

V and J are TRBV28 and TRBJ1-5; 7 positions match TRBD1. Trimming removed 6 bases from V and 2 bases from J; junction bases left unmatched: 4. CDR1 and CDR2 from the germline V gene are MDHEN and SYDVKM. The CDR3 loop spans 14 amino acids. CDR3 nucleotides: TGTGCCAGCAGACTCACAGGGGGCAATCAGCCCCAGCATTTT. Translation gives CASRLTGGNQPQHF. The variable domain in full, with the rest retrieved from reference TRBV28 and TRBJ1-5, is DVKVTQSSRYLVKRTGEKVFLECVQDMDHENMFWYRQDPGLGLRLIYFSYDVKMKEKGDIPEGYSVSREKKERFSLILESASTNQTSMYLCASRLTGGNQPQHFGDGTRLSIL.

There are many counts of this clonotype. J is TRBJ2-5 and V is TRBV20-1; no clear D gene. The germline V gene has CDR1 DFQATT and CDR2 SNEGSKA (reference sequence). This CDR3 spans 11 amino acids. Trimming cost V 3 bases and J 5 bases, with 7 bases left between them. The DNA for the CDR3 is TGCAGTGCTAGGGTAGGGGAGACCCAGTACTTC. This gives the protein CSARVGETQYF.

The V call is TRBV4-3, the J call TRBJ2-7; 9 positions agree with TRBD2. The trim removed 0 bases at V and 6 bases at J, leaving 15 bases unmatched. Germline V CDR1 and CDR2: LGHNA, YSLEER. This CDR3 comprises 18 residues. CDR3 in amino acids: CASSQDHPWLAGPSEQYF. The CDR3 nucleotides read TGCGCCAGCAGCCAAGATCATCCTTGGCTAGCGGGACCGAGCGAGCAGTACTTC.

This clonotype has at least ten counts. J is TRBJ2-2 and V is TRBV7-3; D possibly matches TRBD1 or TRBD2 (5 bases each). Trimming shortened V by 4 bases and J by 2 bases, and 14 bases separated the two germline ends. Germline V CDR1 and CDR2: SGHTA, FQGTGA. This CDR3 is built from 16 residues. CDR3 DNA: TGTGCCAGCAGCTCTTCCGGGACGCTAAACACCGGGGAGCTGTTTTTT. As protein: CASSSSGTLNTGELFF.

The CDR3 is CASSPETGGNGYTF. The CDR3, as DNA: TGTGCCAGCAGCCCGGAGACAGGGGGGAATGGCTACACCTTC. The chain joins TRBV7-9 to TRBJ1-2; 9 nucleotides match TRBD1. The germline gives CDR1 SEHNR, CDR2 FQNEAQ (reference sequence). V was clipped by 5 bases and J by 6 bases; unmatched bases: 7. The length of the CDR3 is 14 residues.